One sample yielded the 22 T cell receptor beta chains listed below, sequenced in a study of shared clonotypes between healthy human individuals. Assay: immunoSEQ multiplex PCR; the TCRdb copy retains only in-frame clones and omits some. The sample lists about 2 million clones, about 94% occurring once. Naive-designated CD8 cells lacked CD45RO, were positively enriched for CCR7, and omitted terminally differentiated effector memory CD45RA+ cells. Material: naive CD8+ T cells sorted from blood. Source of these receptors: a man younger than 35 in good health.

V is TRBV30 and J is TRBJ2-1; D perhaps matches TRBD2 (6 bases). Germline V gives CDR1 GTSNPN, CDR2 SVGIG (reference sequence). This CDR3 contains 13 residues. V was pared by 1 base and J by 5 bases, with 9 bases between. The CDR3 coding sequence is TGTGCCTGGAGTGGGGGGACTCACAATGAGCAGTTCTTC. Translating gives CAWSGGTHNEQFF. The complete variable domain, with remaining parts taken from reference TRBV30 and TRBJ2-1, reads SQTIHQWPATLVQPVGSPLSLECTVEGTSNPNLYWYRQAAGRGLQLLFYSVGIGQISSEVPQNLSASRPQDRQFILSSKKLLLSDSGFYLCAWSGGTHNEQFFGPGTRLTVL.

The chain employs TRBV9 and TRBJ2-2; possibly TRBD1 for D (5 bases). The CDR3 length is 15 residues. Per the germline V gene, CDR1 is SGDLS and CDR2 is YYNGEE. The V and J ends lost 4 bases and 2 bases respectively, with 12 bases between them. The CDR3 region has the DNA TGTGCCAGCAGCCCCAGACAGACTAACACCGGGGAGCTGTTTTTT. Amino acids: CASSPRQTNTGELFF. The complete variable domain, with remaining parts taken from reference TRBV9 and TRBJ2-2, reads DSGVTQTPKHLITATGQRVTLRCSPRSGDLSVYWYQQSLDQGLQFLIQYYNGEERAKGNILERFSAQQFPDLHSELNLSSLELGDSALYFCASSPRQTNTGELFFGEGSRLTVL.

The chain carries TRBV5-1 and TRBJ2-3; D not certain. The germline gives CDR1 SGHRS, CDR2 YFSETQ. CDR3 length: 13 amino acids. Trimming removed 3 bases from V and 2 bases from J, with 7 bases in between. CDR3 amino acids: CASSYENTDTQYF. CDR3 sequence (DNA): TGCGCCAGCAGCTATGAAAACACAGATACGCAGTATTTT.

V is TRBV10-3 and J is TRBJ2-7, with D perhaps given as TRBD1 or TRBD2 (5 bases each). The germline V gene encodes CDR1 ENHRY and CDR2 SYGVKD. This CDR3 has 14 residues. V was shortened by 4 bases and J by 3 bases, with 13 bases between the two germline ends. The CDR3 sequence is CAISAGTEVYEQYF. The CDR3 DNA sequence: TGTGCCATCAGTGCCGGGACGGAAGTCTACGAGCAGTACTTC.

This chain connects TRBV28 to TRBJ2-3, with D perhaps TRBD2 (5 bases). This CDR3 has 15 amino acids. Germline lookup yields CDR1 MDHEN and CDR2 SYDVKM. V was shortened by 4 bases and J by 3 bases, with 14 bases between the two germline ends. CDR3 nucleotides: TGTGCCAGCAGTTCCACTAGTGTGGGGACAGATACGCAGTATTTT. Translation gives CASSSTSVGTDTQYF.

This chain joins TRBV10-3 and TRBJ2-3, with 10 bases aligning to TRBD1. The J segment lost 2 bases and the V segment lost 2 bases, leaving 13 bases of the junction unmatched. The CDR3 is 19 amino acids. Germline V CDR1 and CDR2: ENHRY, SYGVKD. The CDR3 nucleotides are TGTGCCATCAGTGAGCCCCCCGGGACAGGGGACGAGAACACAGATACGCAGTATTTT. Protein sequence: CAISEPPGTGDENTDTQYF.

The chain combines TRBV19 with TRBJ1-1; D uncertain. CDR1 LNHDA and CDR2 SQIVND come from the germline V gene (reference sequence). This CDR3 region has 13 residues. V lost 3 bases to trimming and J lost 6 bases, with 11 bases between them. The CDR3 protein is CASSILGVAEAFF. As DNA, the CDR3 is TGTGCCAGTAGTATTCTGGGTGTGGCTGAAGCTTTCTTT.

The V and J genes are TRBV6-5 and TRBJ1-5; possible D gene TRBD1, 6 bases. Germline CDR1 MNHEY, CDR2 SVGAGI. V was clipped by 5 bases and J by 9 bases, with 17 bases between them. This CDR3 spans 14 amino acids. The CDR3, as DNA: TGTGCCAGCAGTCCAATGGGGGCAGAATCGCCCCAGCATTTT. Its translation is CASSPMGAESPQHF.

This sequence joins TRBV5-6 and TRBJ2-7; D ambiguous. Germline-derived CDR1 and CDR2 are SGHDT and YYEEEE. V was shortened by 2 bases and J by 0 bases, with 9 bases between the two germline ends. The CDR3 extends over 14 amino acids. Written as DNA, the CDR3 is TGTGCCAGCAGCTTTGTCAGCTCCTCCTACGAGCAGTACTTC. Translation gives CASSFVSSSYEQYF.

This clone was counted a single time. This chain uses TRBV7-9 with TRBJ2-7; the D gene could be TRBD1 or TRBD2 (6 bases each). This CDR3 has 14 residues. Germline V gene sequence: CDR1 SEHNR, CDR2 FQNEAQ (reference sequence). The ends were cut back, 2 bases at V and 5 bases at J, with 13 bases in the middle. Here the CDR3 reads CASSLNREVNEQYF. The CDR3 DNA follows: TGTGCCAGCAGCTTAAACAGGGAGGTCAACGAGCAGTACTTC.

The genes are TRBV10-3 and TRBJ1-2; D call uncertain. The CDR3 covers 12 residues. Trimming shortened V by 4 bases and J by 2 bases, and 5 bases separated the two germline ends. In germline, CDR1 is ENHRY, CDR2 SYGVKD. In DNA, the CDR3 is TGTGCCATCAGTGGGACCAACTATGGCTACACCTTC. This codes for CAISGTNYGYTF.

The V and J genes are TRBV19 and TRBJ1-5, with TRBD1 as a possible D gene (6 bases). The CDR3 runs to 17 residues. The germline CDR1 and CDR2 sequences are LNHDA and SQIVND (reference sequence). The V end was cut by 5 bases, the J end by 2 bases, with 19 bases between. The CDR3 spells CASSSFPQGLGNQPQHF. Written as DNA, the CDR3 is TGTGCCAGTAGTTCGTTTCCACAGGGCCTAGGCAATCAGCCCCAGCATTTT.

The DNA for the CDR3 is TGTGCCAGCAGTCCCGGGACACCGAACACTGAAGCTTTCTTT. It specifies CASSPGTPNTEAFF. The rearrangement links TRBV9 to TRBJ1-1, with D possibly TRBD1 on 6 matching bases. Germline CDR1 reads SGDLS; CDR2 reads YYNGEE. Deletions cut 5 bases from V and 1 base from J, with 12 bases between. The CDR3 is 14 amino acids. Full variable domain (remainder filled in from reference TRBV9 and TRBJ1-1): DSGVTQTPKHLITATGQRVTLRCSPRSGDLSVYWYQQSLDQGLQFLIQYYNGEERAKGNILERFSAQQFPDLHSELNLSSLELGDSALYFCASSPGTPNTEAFFGQGTRLTVV.

The chain links TRBV7-9 to TRBJ2-6; 8 positions match TRBD1. In germline, CDR1 is SEHNR, CDR2 FQNEAQ (reference sequence). Losses at the gene ends were 5 bases for V and 8 bases for J; bases not matched to a gene: 17. There are 18 residues in the CDR3. CDR3 DNA: TGTGCCAGCAGCGACCACCTTGAGGACAGGGTTCGGACCAACGTCCTGACTTTC. Encoded protein: CASSDHLEDRVRTNVLTF.

CDR3 sequence (DNA): TGTGCCAGCAGCTCGCGACAGGCCACCTACGAGCAGTACTTC. Translating it yields CASSSRQATYEQYF. The chain combines TRBV5-4 with TRBJ2-7; tentative D call: TRBD1 (6 bases). The CDR3 is 14 residues long. CDR1 and CDR2 (germline): SGHNT, YYREEE (reference sequence). Trimming left V 3 bases short and J 2 bases short, with 12 bases between.

The V and J genes are TRBV4-1 and TRBJ2-1; TRBD1 aligns across 7 bases. CDR3 length: 16 amino acids. With 0 bases clipped from V and 5 bases from J, the junction kept 7 bases outside the gene matches. Per germline, CDR1 MGHRA and CDR2 YSYEKL. CDR3 coding DNA: TGCGCCAGCAGCCAAGAATCACAGGGGTTGGACAATGAGCAGTTCTTC. Amino acid sequence: CASSQESQGLDNEQFF.

The chain recombines TRBV29-1 with TRBJ2-1, with 7 positions matching TRBD1. The CDR3 loop spans 15 amino acids. Germline V gene lookup returns CDR1 SQVTM and CDR2 ANQGSEA. The junction had 8 bases not matched to a gene; V was cut back by 3 bases and J by 3 bases. This CDR3 is CSVDFARGLYNEQFF. The CDR3 DNA reads as TGCAGCGTTGATTTTGCTAGGGGGCTCTACAATGAGCAGTTCTTC.

V is TRBV2 and J is TRBJ2-7, with unresolved D. From germline, CDR1 is SNHLY and CDR2 FYNNEI. This CDR3 is 11 amino acids long. The germline V and J ends were trimmed by 8 bases and 7 bases, with 12 bases remaining between them. Here the CDR3 reads CASGRQVEQYF. DNA for the CDR3: TGTGCCAGCGGCAGGCAGGTTGAGCAGTACTTC.

V gene TRBV27 combines with J gene TRBJ2-7, with a possible D match to TRBD1 (5 bases). V was shortened by 1 base and J by 0 bases, with 10 bases between the two germline ends. The CDR3 has 15 residues. In germline, CDR1 is MNHEY, CDR2 SMNVEV (reference sequence). The CDR3 region has the DNA TGTGCCAGCAGTTTATGGGGCGCGAGCTCCTACGAGCAGTACTTC. Amino acids: CASSLWGASSYEQYF.

The genes are TRBV27 and TRBJ2-7, with 14 bases matching TRBD2. The junction had 11 bases not matched to a gene; V was cut back by 6 bases and J by 4 bases. The germline gives CDR1 MNHEY, CDR2 SMNVEV (reference sequence). The CDR3 is 17 amino acids. CDR3 region: CASSRLPGTSGSYEQYF. The DNA for the CDR3 is TGTGCCAGCAGCCGTCTCCCCGGGACTAGCGGGAGTTACGAGCAGTACTTC.

With regard to this clone: This CDR3 is also generated by other DNA sequences in the sample. J is TRBJ1-2 and V is TRBV6-5, with 8 bases identical to TRBD1. The germline CDR1 and CDR2 sequences are MNHEY and SVGAGI. V shed 0 bases, J shed 6 bases, and the junction held 0 bases outside the gene matches. The CDR3 length is 13 residues. The CDR3 region is CASSYSTGDGYTF. CDR3 DNA: TGTGCCAGCAGTTACTCGACAGGGGATGGCTACACCTTC.

The J gene is TRBJ2-1, the V gene TRBV5-6, with D unclear. Germline CDR1 and CDR2: SGHDT and YYEEEE. The germline V and J ends were trimmed by 6 bases and 4 bases, with 14 bases remaining between them. The CDR3 runs to 14 residues. In DNA, the CDR3 is TGTGCCAGCACCCTTGGCCGGACGTACAATGAGCAGTTCTTC. This codes for CASTLGRTYNEQFF.